Each of the 26 T cell receptor beta chains below was sequenced from the same sample in a study of siplizumab effects on memory and regulatory T cells. Only in-frame clones appear in the TCRdb table, and some are missing; sequencing was by immunoSEQ multiplex PCR. The sample shows tens of thousands of clones, roughly 87% of them seen only once. Input material: naive CD8+ T cells sorted from blood. The receptor source for this set is a human donor in good health.

The chain combines TRBV7-6 with TRBJ2-7; possibly TRBD1 or TRBD2 for D (5 bases each). CDR1 is SGHVS and CDR2 is FNYEAQ in the germline V gene. This CDR3 has 17 amino acids. V lost 0 bases and J 5 bases, leaving 20 bases between the germline ends. The CDR3 nucleotides are TGTGCCAGCAGCTTAGCGGCCGGGACCTATTATCCCCACGAGCAGTACTTC. It codes for CASSLAAGTYYPHEQYF.

The chain carries TRBV9 and TRBJ2-7, with 9 bases aligning to TRBD2. Germline CDR1 SGDLS, CDR2 YYNGEE. This CDR3 is built from 16 residues. V shed 2 bases and J 0 bases; nucleotides not matched to a gene: 6. CDR3 nucleotides: TGTGCCAGCAGCGTGGCTAGCGGGACCCCCTCCTACGAGCAGTACTTC. It translates to CASSVASGTPSYEQYF.

The sample holds one count of this clone. The J gene is TRBJ2-7, the V gene TRBV6-6; D is perhaps TRBD1 (6 bases). The CDR3 totals 15 residues. The V gene lost 1 base and the J gene lost 4 bases, with 14 bases spanning the gap. Germline CDR1 is MNHNY and CDR2 is SVGAGI (reference sequence). In DNA form, the CDR3 reads TGTGCCAGCAGTTACTTGAGGACAGTTTTATACGAGCAGTACTTC. This encodes CASSYLRTVLYEQYF.

The chain employs TRBV27 and TRBJ2-1; D remains unclear. Trimming shortened V by 7 bases and J by 0 bases, and 16 bases separated the two germline ends. Per germline, CDR1 MNHEY and CDR2 SMNVEV (reference sequence). The CDR3 consists of 16 residues. The CDR3 DNA is TGTGCCAGCACGGGCCGCGGTTCGAGCTCCTACAATGAGCAGTTCTTC. Protein sequence: CASTGRGSSSYNEQFF.

The V call is TRBV7-9, the J call TRBJ2-7; 11 bases are a match to TRBD1. The CDR3 runs to 16 residues. Germline-derived CDR1 and CDR2 are SEHNR and FQNEAQ (reference sequence). Losses at the gene ends were 5 bases for V and 0 bases for J; bases not matched to a gene: 6. CDR3 sequence (DNA): TGTGCCAGCAGCACCGGGACAGGGGGTCCCTCCTACGAGCAGTACTTC. This gives the protein CASSTGTGGPSYEQYF.

The rearrangement joins TRBV12-5 to TRBJ2-2; D perhaps matches TRBD2 (6 bases). Germline V gene data show CDR1 as LGHNT and CDR2 as FRNRAP. The CDR3 is made up of 15 amino acids. The V end was cut by 9 bases, the J end by 5 bases, with 19 bases between. CDR3 nucleotides: TGTGCTAGCCCGGGGGATGAGTCCCATACCGGGGAGCTGTTTTTT. This sequence encodes CASPGDESHTGELFF. Full variable domain (remainder filled in from reference TRBV12-5 and TRBJ2-2): DARVTQTPRHKVTEMGQEVTMRCQPILGHNTVFWYRQTMMQGLELLAYFRNRAPLDDSGMPKDRFSAEMPDATLATLKIQPSEPRDSAVYFCASPGDESHTGELFFGEGSRLTVL.

This chain connects TRBV5-5 to TRBJ1-1; no clear D. The V end was cut by 5 bases, the J end by 1 base, with 12 bases between. CDR1 and CDR2 (germline): SGHKS, YYEKEE (reference sequence). The CDR3 totals 14 residues. CDR3 DNA: TGTGCCAGCAGGTTGAGGGAGGAGAACACTGAAGCTTTCTTT. Translated: CASRLREENTEAFF.

The genes are TRBV25-1 and TRBJ2-3; 11 bases map to TRBD2. CDR1 and CDR2 (germline): MGHDK, SYGVNS. The V gene end was trimmed by 3 bases and the J gene end by 5 bases; junction bases not matched to a gene: 1. The CDR3 spans 14 residues. CDR3 protein: CASSDLAGGDTQYF. The CDR3 DNA reads TGTGCCAGCAGTGACCTAGCGGGAGGAGATACGCAGTATTTT.

The rearrangement links TRBV12-5 to TRBJ2-1; 13 positions match TRBD2. This CDR3 is 16 amino acids long. Germline values: CDR1 LGHNT, CDR2 FRNRAP. The V segment lost 6 bases and the J segment 8 bases; nucleotides outside the gene matches: 10. Written as DNA, the CDR3 is TGTGCTAGTGGCCCACTAGCGGGGGGGGGAGTCGATGAGCAGTTCTTC. This translates into CASGPLAGGGVDEQFF.

This chain joins TRBV5-1 and TRBJ2-5; TRBD2 matches 8 bases. This CDR3 is 17 amino acids long. The V gene's germline CDR1 is SGHRS and CDR2 YFSETQ. The ends lost 2 bases at V and 2 bases at J; junction bases unmatched: 11. CDR3 loop: CASSFPGGASWQETQYF. CDR3 DNA: TGCGCCAGCAGCTTTCCCGGGGGGGCCTCTTGGCAAGAGACCCAGTACTTC. Supplemented by reference TRBV5-1 and TRBJ2-5, the full variable domain reads KAGVTQTPRYLIKTRGQQVTLSCSPISGHRSVSWYQQTPGQGLQFLFEYFSETQRNKGNFPGRFSGRQFSNSRSEMNVSTLELGDSALYLCASSFPGGASWQETQYFGPGTRLLVL.

This chain joins TRBV6-5 and TRBJ1-2; tentatively, D is TRBD1 (5 bases). Trimming pared 5 bases from V and 4 bases from J, leaving 14 bases between. The CDR3 is made up of 14 amino acids. The V gene's germline CDR1 is MNHEY and CDR2 SVGAGI. CDR3 region: CASSPSDRPYGYTF. CDR3 coding DNA: TGTGCCAGCAGTCCCTCCGACAGACCCTATGGCTACACCTTC.

The J gene is TRBJ2-3, the V gene TRBV6-5, with TRBD2 as a possible D gene (5 bases). V gave up 2 bases and J gave up 1 base, with 7 bases separating them. Germline CDR1 reads MNHEY; CDR2 reads SVGAGI. The CDR3 loop spans 14 amino acids. Written as DNA, the CDR3 is TGTGCCAGCAGTTACGACGGGGGCACAGATACGCAGTATTTT. This encodes CASSYDGGTDTQYF.

The V gene is TRBV7-9, the J gene TRBJ2-7, with TRBD1 matching over 7 bases. CDR1 and CDR2 (germline): SEHNR, FQNEAQ (reference sequence). CDR3 length: 14 amino acids. Germline trimming cut 4 bases from V and 0 bases from J; bases unmatched to any gene: 3. CDR3 DNA: TGTGCCAGCAGCTCCGGGACAGCCTCCTACGAGCAGTACTTC. Translation gives CASSSGTASYEQYF.

The V and J genes are TRBV4-1 and TRBJ2-7; D is tentatively TRBD1 or TRBD2 (5 bases each). The CDR3 loop spans 14 amino acids. The V gene's germline CDR1 is MGHRA and CDR2 YSYEKL. V lost 8 bases and J lost 0, with 14 bases in between. This CDR3 is CASGMTGTSYEQYF. The DNA of the CDR3 is TGCGCCAGCGGCATGACCGGGACCTCCTACGAGCAGTACTTC.

V is TRBV10-2 and J is TRBJ2-7, with D unclear. The germline V and J ends were trimmed by 2 bases and 5 bases, with 10 bases remaining between them. This CDR3 is 13 amino acids long. From germline, CDR1 is WSHSY and CDR2 SAAADI. The CDR3 spells CASSETMTHEQYF. CDR3 DNA sequence: TGCGCCAGCAGTGAGACTATGACCCACGAGCAGTACTTC.

The genes are TRBV5-1 and TRBJ2-7; 9 bases map to TRBD1. Germline V gene data show CDR1 as SGHRS and CDR2 as YFSETQ. V lost 3 bases and J lost 3; bases outside the gene matches: 13. The CDR3 spans 17 residues. The CDR3: CASSWDRAGFQLYEQYF. The CDR3 DNA is TGCGCCAGCAGCTGGGACAGGGCAGGGTTTCAGCTCTACGAGCAGTACTTC.

The rearrangement joins TRBV19 to TRBJ2-1, with TRBD2 matching 10 bases. This CDR3 comprises 16 residues. Germline V gene sequence: CDR1 LNHDA, CDR2 SQIVND (reference sequence). Trimming took 7 bases from V and 8 from J; bases not matched to a gene: 14. The CDR3 DNA reads as TGTGCCAGTAAAACCCATCTTCTAGCGGGAGCACATGAGCAGTTCTTC. This translates into CASKTHLLAGAHEQFF.

The CDR3: CASSVVGGRNTEAFF. CDR3 coding DNA: TGTGCCAGCAGCGTAGTAGGGGGAAGGAACACTGAAGCTTTCTTT. The chain joins TRBV9 to TRBJ1-1, with D perhaps matching TRBD1 (6 bases). Germline CDR1 and CDR2: SGDLS and YYNGEE. Trimming took 0 bases from V and 1 from J, leaving 10 bases between them. CDR3 length: 15 amino acids.

DNA for the CDR3: TGTGCCAGCAGCACGACGGCTCAAGAGACCCAGTACTTC. Its translation is CASSTTAQETQYF. The chain links TRBV5-4 to TRBJ2-5; D remains ambiguous. The germline CDR1 and CDR2 sequences are SGHNT and YYREEE (reference sequence). The CDR3 extends over 13 amino acids. The V end was cut by 4 bases, the J end by 2 bases, with 9 bases between. Filled out from reference TRBV5-4 and TRBJ2-5, the complete variable domain reads ETGVTQSPTHLIKTRGQQVTLRCSSQSGHNTVSWYQQALGQGPQFIFQYYREEENGRGNFPPRFSGLQFPNYSSELNVNALELDDSALYLCASSTTAQETQYFGPGTRLLVL.

The rearrangement uses TRBV19 and TRBJ2-1; D possibly corresponds to TRBD2 (5 bases). V lost 2 bases and J 0 bases, leaving 8 bases between the germline ends. The CDR3 is 15 amino acids. CDR1 and CDR2 (germline): LNHDA, SQIVND (reference sequence). CDR3 loop: CASSILSGSYNEQFF. DNA of the CDR3: TGTGCCAGTAGTATATTAAGCGGCTCCTACAATGAGCAGTTCTTC.

To note about this clone: One junction end does not reproduce the germline sequence, and a read error may be involved. The rearrangement uses TRBV7-8 and TRBJ2-1; D may correspond to TRBD1 or TRBD2 (6 bases each). Germline V gives CDR1 SGHVS, CDR2 FQNEAQ. The CDR3 runs 11 residues. CDR3 region: CASGGLNEQFF. The CDR3 DNA sequence: TGTGCCAGCGGGGGGCTCAATGAACAGTTCTTC.

The CDR3 loop is CASSQGKGTEAFF. CDR3 coding DNA: TGCGCCAGCAGCCAAGGAAAGGGGACTGAAGCTTTCTTT. The genes are TRBV4-1 and TRBJ1-1, with D perhaps TRBD1 (5 bases). CDR3 size: 13 residues. The germline gives CDR1 MGHRA, CDR2 YSYEKL. V was pared by 1 base and J by 5 bases, with 8 bases between.

The CDR3 nucleotides are TGTGCCAGCAGCTTTGGGACATCGGCTGGAAACACCATATATTTT. Its translation: CASSFGTSAGNTIYF. The chain uses TRBV7-6 and TRBJ1-3, with D perhaps matching TRBD1 (6 bases). Deletions cut 3 bases from V and 2 bases from J, with 11 bases between. Germline values: CDR1 SGHVS, CDR2 FNYEAQ. This CDR3 contains 15 residues.

The chain is built from TRBV6-5 and TRBJ2-3; D remains ambiguous. V was cut by 0 bases and J by 2 bases, with 6 bases left in between. This CDR3 has 14 residues. Germline V lookup: CDR1 MNHEY, CDR2 SVGAGI. CDR3 DNA sequence: TGTGCCAGCAGTTACTCCACCTACACAGATACGCAGTATTTT. Translation: CASSYSTYTDTQYF.

The chain uses TRBV9 and TRBJ2-1; 11 bases align to TRBD2. Germline V gives CDR1 SGDLS, CDR2 YYNGEE. This CDR3 region has 14 residues. Trimming took 0 bases from V and 9 from J; bases not matched to a gene: 2. CDR3 DNA sequence: TGTGCCAGCAGCGTAGCCCTAGCGGGAGGTGAGCAGTTCTTC. Translation gives CASSVALAGGEQFF.

In its sample, this clone was seen once. This chain uses TRBV13 with TRBJ2-5; TRBD2 aligns across 12 bases. This CDR3 comprises 17 residues. Losses at the gene ends were 5 bases for V and 1 base for J; bases not matched to a gene: 8. Per germline, CDR1 PRHDT and CDR2 FYEKMQ (reference sequence). CDR3 residues: CASSALAGGGLQETQYF. The CDR3 DNA reads TGTGCCAGCAGCGCACTAGCGGGAGGCGGTCTCCAAGAGACCCAGTACTTC.